Detailed here is one TCR beta chain. Its antigen is undetermined. This entry comes from a study of beta chain features in type 1 diabetes. The study, taken as a whole, reports: All four CD4+ subsets of Type 1 diabetes patients contained TCRB CDR3s that were moderately but significantly shorter.

Sequenced material consisted of expressed TCRB transcripts (all of the isolated RNA was reverse transcribed). TCRdb's copy holds only in-frame clones and misses some; the assay was immunoSEQ multiplex PCR. The table includes hundreds of thousands of clones, around 15% detected once. CD4+ naive, central memory, regulatory and stem cell-like memory subsets were isolated by sorting on CD45RO/CCR7/CD25/CD127/CD95/CD27. The clonotype comes from a man between 18 and 29 years old with type 1 diabetes. Sequences were obtained from naive CD4+ T cells from blood.

CDR3 in DNA: TGTGCCAGCAGCTTCCACAGATTATATGGCTACACCTTC. It specifies CASSFHRLYGYTF. The chain employs TRBV5-6 and TRBJ1-2; D gene uncertain. The CDR3 spans 13 residues. Germline loops: CDR1 SGHDT, CDR2 YYEEEE. Trimming pared 2 bases from V and 5 bases from J, leaving 10 bases between.